This is a list of T cell receptor beta chains from one sample in a study of cytomegalovirus exposure and HLA in healthy donors. Profiling relied on immunoSEQ multiplex PCR, and the TCRdb table lists in-frame clones only, not all of them. The sample holds roughly 150,000 clones; about 80% are singletons and the top ten take about 1.3%. The sequenced sample consisted of PBMCs. The source of these receptors is a man between 25 and 39 years old in good health and CMV-seronegative. Both conserved end residues are part of each CDR3. The order of the fields is D gene, clone size, V gene, J gene, CDR3 DNA, CDR3 protein. The D gene is left open where the match is weak. Some rows have no size entry. The others give once, few or many, or a class for an expanded clone.

>TRBD1|NA|TRBV5-4|TRBJ2-2
TGTGCCAGCAGCCTCATGCCCCGAAACAGGGGCGAAGACACCGGGGAGCTGTTTTTT
CASSLMPRNRGEDTGELFF
>NA|NA|TRBV18|TRBJ2-2
TGTGCCAGCTCACCATCAGGGGAGCTGTTTTTT
CASSPSGELFF
>TRBD1|few|TRBV27|TRBJ1-1
TGTGCCAGCAGTACGTACAGGGGGCGGAGGACTGAAGCTTTCTTT
CASSTYRGRRTEAFF
>NA|NA|TRBV28|TRBJ2-7
TGTGCCAGCAGTTTCAGCCAGGCCTACGAGCAGTACTTC
CASSFSQAYEQYF
>NA|NA|TRBV18|TRBJ2-7
TGTGCCAGCTCACTCTCCGTCCCTACTAGCAGACCATACGAGCAGTACTTC
CASSLSVPTSRPYEQYF
>TRBD2|once|TRBV7-2|TRBJ2-3
TGTGCCAGCAGCTCAACGACTAGCGGGGGGGCAGGAGATACGCAGTATTTT
CASSSTTSGGAGDTQYF
>TRBD2|NA|TRBV6-4|TRBJ2-3
TGTGCCAGCAGTGACGGCGGGGGGGCCGGCGCAGATACGCAGTATTTT
CASSDGGGAGADTQYF
>TRBD2|NA|TRBV19|TRBJ2-3
TGTGCCAGTACCCCCGGACTAGCTATCCCAGATACGCAGTATTTT
CASTPGLAIPDTQYF
>TRBD1|once|TRBV5-5|TRBJ1-5
TGTGCCAGCAGCTCCGGGACAGGATTATCCGATCAGCCCCAGCATTTT
CASSSGTGLSDQPQHF
>TRBD2|NA|TRBV4-1|TRBJ2-1
TGCGCCAGCAGCCAAGTGGGGGATGGGCTAGCGGTCGGGGATGAGCAGTTCTTC
CASSQVGDGLAVGDEQFF
>TRBD1|NA|TRBV2|TRBJ1-2
TGTGCCAGCAGTCGACAGGGAGACTATGGCTACACCTTC
CASSRQGDYGYTF
>NA|NA|TRBV6-5|TRBJ2-4
TGTGCCAGCAGTTACGATCCAGGGTCAAACATTCAGTACTTC
CASSYDPGSNIQYF
>TRBD2|NA|TRBV7-3|TRBJ2-2
TGTGCCAGCAGCCCTCTAGCGGGGGGGCCCGGCACCGGGGAGCTGTTTTTT
CASSPLAGGPGTGELFF
>NA|NA|TRBV11-2|TRBJ1-1
TGTGCCAGCAGCTTAGACCGAGTCTATTCAGGGGACGCGGTCGTTTTT
CASSLDRVYSGDAVVF
>NA|NA|TRBV25-1|TRBJ2-5
TGTGCCAGCAGTGAATATGGGGGAGATGCGGGGACGCTGGAGACCCAGTACTTC
CASSEYGGDAGTLETQYF
>NA|NA|TRBV12-2|TRBJ1-5
TGTGCAAGTCGCTTACCTCGCCGCGAGGGCGGTCAGCCCCAGCATTTT
CASRLPRREGGQPQHF
>NA|NA|TRBV5-4|TRBJ2-3
TGTGCCAGCAGCTTGAGCGTGACTAGCACAGATACGCAGTATTTT
CASSLSVTSTDTQYF
>TRBD1|once|TRBV6-6|TRBJ2-4
TGTGCCAGCGGGACAGTGTTAGCCAAAAACATTCAGTACTTC
CASGTVLAKNIQYF
>TRBD1|NA|TRBV18|TRBJ1-1
TGTGCCAGCTCACCACGTCTTGTAACAGGGGGCGGGGGATACACTGAAGCTTTCTTT
CASSPRLVTGGGGYTEAFF
>NA|NA|TRBV6-5|TRBJ2-7
TGTGCCAGCAGTTACTCCATAGACAGCTACGAGCAGTACTTC
CASSYSIDSYEQYF
>TRBD1|NA|TRBV19|TRBJ2-7
TGTGCCTGTAGACAGGGACCCGGCGAGCAGTACTTC
CACRQGPGEQYF
>NA|few|TRBV30|TRBJ2-7
TGTGCCTGGAGTGTACGAGGGACCTACGAGCAGTACTTC
CAWSVRGTYEQYF
>NA|NA|TRBV19|TRBJ2-6
TGTGCCAGTAGTATAGGGGGCGGAAGCTCTGGGGCCAACGTCCTGACTTTC
CASSIGGGSSGANVLTF
>TRBD2|NA|TRBV4-2|TRBJ2-3
TGTGCCAGCAGCCAAGGGACTAGCGTAGGCACAGATACGCAGTATTTT
CASSQGTSVGTDTQYF
>TRBD2|NA|TRBV13|TRBJ2-7
TGTGCCAGCAGCCCCGGCGGGGCTAGCGGGAGTTTTCATCGCGAGCAGTACTTC
CASSPGGASGSFHREQYF
>NA|NA|TRBV30|TRBJ1-5
TGTGCCGGCCAGGAGGGCAATCAGCCCCAGCATTTT
CAGQEGNQPQHF
>TRBD1|NA|TRBV5-1|TRBJ1-1
TGCGCCAGCAGCTCTGTACAGGGGGCAGACACTGAAGCTTTCTTT
CASSSVQGADTEAFF
>TRBD2|NA|TRBV27|TRBJ2-7
TGTGCCAGCAGTTTCGGACTAGCGGAATCCTACGAGCAGTACTTC
CASSFGLAESYEQYF
>TRBD1|NA|TRBV4-1|TRBJ1-4
TGCGCCAGCAGCCCAAGGACAGGGGGGACTGCAACTAATGAAAAACTGTTTTTT
CASSPRTGGTATNEKLFF
>NA|NA|TRBV7-3|TRBJ1-1
TGTGCCAGCAGCTTACAATCAACTCATGAAGCTTTCTTT
CASSLQSTHEAFF
>NA|NA|TRBV5-8|TRBJ1-2
TGTGCCAGCAGCTTGCATGAGAACTATGGCTACACCTTC
CASSLHENYGYTF
>TRBD1|NA|TRBV27|TRBJ1-1
TGTGCCAGTCAGGGGGCCGGTTACACTGAAGCTTTCTTT
CASQGAGYTEAFF
>TRBD1|NA|TRBV4-1|TRBJ2-7
TGCGCCAGCAGCCAAGGTGTCGGACAGGGAGTTTCCGAGCAGTACTTC
CASSQGVGQGVSEQYF
>TRBD2|NA|TRBV30|TRBJ2-5
TGTGCCTGGACAATCCGGGACTACATAGAGACCCAGTACTTC
CAWTIRDYIETQYF
>TRBD1|NA|TRBV28|TRBJ2-7
TGTGCCAGCAGTTTGGGGGACAGGGTCGGCGAGCAGTACTTC
CASSLGDRVGEQYF
>NA|NA|TRBV21-1|TRBJ2-5
TGTGCCAGCAGCAACGCGGGAGATGGGGAGACCCAGTACTTC
CASSNAGDGETQYF
>NA|NA|TRBV11-2|TRBJ2-7
TGTGCCAGCAGCTTTTCGCCTGAGTCTAGTGTCTACGAGCAGTACTTC
CASSFSPESSVYEQYF
>TRBD2|once|TRBV6-4|TRBJ2-1
TGTGCCAGCAGTGTAGCGGGAGGAGGGGAGCAGTTCTTC
CASSVAGGGEQFF
>TRBD2|few|TRBV5-4|TRBJ2-2
TGTGCCAGCAGCCCCGGGACTAGCAGGATCGGGGAGCTGTTTTTT
CASSPGTSRIGELFF
>TRBD1|NA|TRBV5-1|TRBJ1-5
TGCGCCAGCAGCCCAACCGGACAGGGTCACCAGCCCCAGCATTTT
CASSPTGQGHQPQHF
>NA|NA|TRBV23-1|TRBJ1-5
TGCGTCAAGGGGTTGGGCGGGGCTCAGCCCCAGCATTTT
CVKGLGGAQPQHF
>NA|NA|TRBV4-1|TRBJ1-2
TGCGCCAGCAGCGGAGACTTAACGTCCCCCTATGGCTACACCTTC
CASSGDLTSPYGYTF
>TRBD2|NA|TRBV7-3|TRBJ2-7
TGTGCCAGCAGCTTACGGGCGGGAGATGCCTACGAGCAGTACTTC
CASSLRAGDAYEQYF
>TRBD2|NA|TRBV7-9|TRBJ2-3
TGTGCCAGCAGCGTAAAGCGGGACCCCACAGATACGCAGTATTTT
CASSVKRDPTDTQYF
>TRBD2|NA|TRBV4-1|TRBJ2-2
TGCGCCAGCAGCCAATACTACGGACTAGCGGGGGGGCCGGACACCGGGGAGCTGTTTTTT
CASSQYYGLAGGPDTGELFF
>TRBD2|NA|TRBV10-3|TRBJ2-7
TGTGCCATCAGTGAGTCGACTAGCGGGGGCAGCTCCTACGAGCAGTACTTC
CAISESTSGGSSYEQYF
>NA|few|TRBV29-1|TRBJ2-7
TGCAGCGTTGTACCGGGAGTAGGGAGCTCCTACGAGCAGTACTTC
CSVVPGVGSSYEQYF
>NA|NA|TRBV19|TRBJ1-2
TGTGCCAGTAGTATGCGGCAGCGAGGCTACACCTTC
CASSMRQRGYTF
>NA|NA|TRBV2|TRBJ1-6
TGTGCCAGCAGTGTCTATTCACCCCTCCACTTT
CASSVYSPLHF
>TRBD1|NA|TRBV6-1|TRBJ1-6
TGTGCCAGCATTCAGGGACAGTTAGGATCACCCCTCCACTTT
CASIQGQLGSPLHF
>TRBD1|few|TRBV28|TRBJ1-1
TGTGCCAGCAGTGGCTGGGCAGGGGGCAAAGCTTTCTTT
CASSGWAGGKAFF
>NA|NA|TRBV4-3|TRBJ2-3
TGCGCCAGCAGCCAAGGCGTTAGCGGAGATACGCAGTATTTT
CASSQGVSGDTQYF
>TRBD1|NA|TRBV11-2|TRBJ2-7
TGTGCCAGCAGCTTTGGGACAGAGAGCTACGAGCAGTACTTC
CASSFGTESYEQYF
>NA|NA|TRBV7-9|TRBJ1-3
TGTGCCAGCAGCGATACAGGAAACACCATATATTTT
CASSDTGNTIYF
>TRBD2|NA|TRBV19|TRBJ2-7
TGTGCCAGTCGACTAGCGGGTTCCTACGAGCAGTACTTC
CASRLAGSYEQYF
>NA|once|TRBV19|TRBJ2-1
TGTGCCAGTACCCTACGGGGTTACAATGAGCAGTTCTTC
CASTLRGYNEQFF
>NA|NA|TRBV28|TRBJ1-5
TGTGCCAGCACCGGCCCAGGGCGGGGGGAGGGCAATCAGCCCCAGCATTTT
CASTGPGRGEGNQPQHF
>TRBD1|NA|TRBV7-8|TRBJ1-2
TGTGCCAGCAGCCCCGACAGGGATTATGGCTACACCTTC
CASSPDRDYGYTF